The present T cell receptor beta chain was sequenced within a study of preoperative IRX-2 immunotherapy in early breast cancer. Profiled with immunoSEQ multiplex PCR; TCRdb holds only in-frame clones, not every one. The data show about 43,000 clones, with about 94% seen just once and 1.6% held by the top ten. Treatment here: preoperative locoregional IRX-2 cytokine immunotherapy. Preoperative locoregional IRX-2 cytokine immunotherapy was tested in the phase Ib source study. The CDR3 contains 13 residues. Trimming pared 0 bases from V and 7 bases from J, leaving 10 bases between. The V gene's germline CDR1 is SGHRS and CDR2 YFSETQ.

The sample here was tumor tissue, taken after IRX-2 immunotherapy. The sequence derives from a human donor with breast cancer. The chain carries TRBV5-1 and TRBJ1-2; D unclear. CDR3 region: CASSLALRAGYTF. The CDR3 coding sequence is TGCGCCAGCAGCTTGGCCTTAAGGGCTGGCTACACCTTC.